The present T cell receptor (beta chain) was sequenced within a study of T cells in Graves' hyperthyroidism and ophthalmopathy. Germline CDR1 and CDR2: SGHDT and YYEEEE. The CDR3 consists of 16 residues. Trimming stripped 4 bases from V and 7 bases from J, with 23 bases between. Amplification of TCR beta CDR3 regions used RNA as the template. The TCR CDR3 was amplified in a first-round RT-PCR using the HTBI primer set. From the multiplex PCR reads, TCRdb called clonotypes with MiXCR, one entry per CDR3 protein. The sample holds approximately 410,000 distinct CDR3 sequences, roughly 15% seen once. In this sample, this clonotype turned up many times.

This clonotype originated in a man aged 18 to 35 with Graves' ophthalmopathy. V is TRBV5-6 and J is TRBJ1-1, with a weak D call TRBD1 (6 bases). Specimen: blood. The DNA of the CDR3 is TGTGCCAGCAGCGGCTCAAGGGGGGCGCGGATGGGTGAAGCTTTCTTT. This encodes CASSGSRGARMGEAFF.